This entry lists 32 T cell receptor beta chains sequenced from one sample in a study of cytomegalovirus exposure and HLA in healthy donors. The PCR had 60 Vbeta and 13 Jbeta primers. TCRdb's table, derived via immunoSEQ multiplex PCR, lists solely in-frame clones and lacks some. The sample has under 150,000 clones. The sequencing input was PBMCs. These receptors were taken from a woman aged 60-75 years in good health and CMV-seronegative.

The rearrangement joins TRBV28 to TRBJ2-7; 9 bases are a match to TRBD2. The CDR3 is 15 residues long. The germline V gene has CDR1 MDHEN and CDR2 SYDVKM. V shed 5 bases and J 4 bases; nucleotides not matched to a gene: 9. This CDR3 reads CASSPFSGSFYEQYF. CDR3 sequence (DNA): TGTGCCAGCAGTCCATTTAGCGGGAGTTTTTACGAGCAGTACTTC. Full variable domain (rest looked up from reference TRBV28 and TRBJ2-7): DVKVTQSSRYLVKRTGEKVFLECVQDMDHENMFWYRQDPGLGLRLIYFSYDVKMKEKGDIPEGYSVSREKKERFSLILESASTNQTSMYLCASSPFSGSFYEQYFGPGTRLTVT.

J is TRBJ1-3 and V is TRBV10-3; D gene uncertain. V was pared by 10 bases and J by 2 bases, with 18 bases between. Germline loops: CDR1 ENHRY, CDR2 SYGVKD. The CDR3 is made up of 15 amino acids. The CDR3 coding sequence is TGTGCCACCCGACCGGTGGGCCTGGCTGGAAACACCATATATTTT. Translation: CATRPVGLAGNTIYF.

The chain uses TRBV7-8 and TRBJ2-7; possible D gene TRBD1, 5 bases. In germline, CDR1 is SGHVS, CDR2 FQNEAQ. The CDR3 spans 15 residues. Trimming pared 7 bases from V and 1 base from J, leaving 17 bases between. Here the CDR3 reads CASTKGQGLSYEQYF. DNA for the CDR3: TGTGCCAGCACCAAGGGGCAGGGTCTTTCCTACGAGCAGTACTTC.

The chain couples TRBV28 to TRBJ2-4; D may be TRBD1 (6 bases). This CDR3 spans 12 amino acids. The V gene's germline CDR1 is MDHEN and CDR2 SYDVKM. V was cut by 5 bases and J by 9 bases, with 11 bases left in between. The CDR3 DNA reads TGTGCCAGCAGTCCCAGGGGAGCCATTCAGTACTTC. Protein: CASSPRGAIQYF.

This chain connects TRBV7-8 to TRBJ2-1, with 8 bases aligning to TRBD2. Per the germline V gene, CDR1 is SGHVS and CDR2 is FQNEAQ. This CDR3 contains 17 residues. V gave up 5 bases and J gave up 6 bases; unmatched junction bases: 15. The CDR3 nucleotides are TGTGCCAGCAGCGAACTGGTTGGGACTAGGGACCCCAATGAGCAGTTCTTC. This codes for CASSELVGTRDPNEQFF. Full variable domain (missing parts from reference TRBV7-8 and TRBJ2-1): GAGVSQSPRYKVAKRGQDVALRCDPISGHVSLFWYQQALGQGPEFLTYFQNEAQLDKSGLPSDRFFAERPEGSVSTLKIQRTQQEDSAVYLCASSELVGTRDPNEQFFGPGTRLTVL.

This chain uses TRBV6-5 with TRBJ1-4; 11 positions match TRBD1. The CDR3 has 15 amino acids. Trimming cost V 5 bases and J 8 bases; bases outside gene matches: 7. CDR1 is MNHEY, CDR2 SVGAGI, per germline. The DNA for the CDR3 is TGTGCCAGCAGTAAAAGGACAGGGGGCTTGGAAAAACTGTTTTTT. It translates to CASSKRTGGLEKLFF.

The rearrangement uses TRBV4-1 and TRBJ2-1; D is possibly TRBD2 (6 bases). Trimming took 2 bases from V and 0 from J, leaving 14 bases between them. The CDR3 totals 17 residues. Germline V gene data show CDR1 as MGHRA and CDR2 as YSYEKL. The CDR3 DNA reads as TGCGCCAGCAGCCAAAACCCCGGGAGTCGCTCCTACAATGAGCAGTTCTTC. It yields the protein CASSQNPGSRSYNEQFF.

V usage is TRBV11-3 and J usage is TRBJ2-1; perhaps TRBD2 as D (7 bases). The V end lost 5 bases, the J end lost 7 bases, and 15 bases lay between the germline ends. The CDR3 runs to 14 residues. Germline assignment: CDR1 SGHNT and CDR2 YENEEA. The CDR3 DNA follows: TGTGCCAGCAGCCCCCAGGGGAGGGGGAATGAGCAGTTCTTC. Its protein product is CASSPQGRGNEQFF.

The chain has TRBV7-9 and TRBJ2-1; no firm D call. The V and J ends lost 2 bases and 2 bases respectively, with 13 bases between them. The V gene's germline CDR1 is SEHNR and CDR2 FQNEAQ (reference sequence). The CDR3 is 16 residues long. CDR3 bases: TGTGCCAGCAGCTTAAAGGAAACAGAGCCCTACAATGAGCAGTTCTTC. It is translated as CASSLKETEPYNEQFF. The variable domain in full, with the rest retrieved from reference TRBV7-9 and TRBJ2-1, is DTGVSQNPRHKITKRGQNVTFRCDPISEHNRLYWYRQTLGQGPEFLTYFQNEAQLEKSRLLSDRFSAERPKGSFSTLEIQRTEQGDSAMYLCASSLKETEPYNEQFFGPGTRLTVL.

This chain connects TRBV4-1 to TRBJ2-3; TRBD2 matches 7 bases. The CDR3 extends over 16 amino acids. The germline CDR1 and CDR2 sequences are MGHRA and YSYEKL. V lost 1 base, J lost 0 bases, and 4 bases stayed unmatched. CDR3 sequence: CASSQVGRRSTDTQYF. The CDR3, as DNA: TGCGCCAGCAGCCAAGTCGGGAGGCGTAGCACAGATACGCAGTATTTT.

This chain connects TRBV27 to TRBJ1-3; D unclear. The CDR3 is 17 amino acids. V lost 5 bases and J lost 2, with 19 bases in between. Germline V gives CDR1 MNHEY, CDR2 SMNVEV (reference sequence). DNA for the CDR3: TGTGCCAGCAGTCTAGACTCCCCCGGGTTAGCTGGAAACACCATATATTTT. Translated: CASSLDSPGLAGNTIYF.

The CDR3 nucleotides are TGTGCCAGCAGCGACGGGATCGAGCAGTTCTTC. Amino acid sequence: CASSDGIEQFF. The chain recombines TRBV13 with TRBJ2-1; possible D gene TRBD2, 5 bases. The CDR3 runs 11 residues. Germline V CDR1 and CDR2: PRHDT, FYEKMQ (reference sequence). V lost 5 bases, J lost 10 bases, and 9 bases lay in between.

The chain joins TRBV19 to TRBJ1-5, with D maybe TRBD1 (6 bases). CDR1 and CDR2 (germline): LNHDA, SQIVND (reference sequence). This CDR3 is built from 17 residues. V lost 5 bases and J 4 bases, leaving 21 bases between the germline ends. In DNA, the CDR3 is TGTGCCAGTAGTGGGACATCCGGGGCAGGGAATAATCAGCCCCAGCATTTT. This encodes CASSGTSGAGNNQPQHF.

The CDR3 nucleotides are TGTGCCAGCAGTCCCGCGGGACAGAATTACTATGGCTACACCTTC. It encodes CASSPAGQNYYGYTF. The V call is TRBV28, the J call TRBJ1-2; 7 bases agree with TRBD1. V was pared by 5 bases and J by 3 bases, with 9 bases of the junction left unmatched. Germline CDR1 MDHEN, CDR2 SYDVKM. CDR3 length: 15 residues.

This chain links TRBV5-5 with TRBJ1-4; a possible D gene is TRBD1 (6 bases). The CDR3 has 16 residues. Germline V gene sequence: CDR1 SGHKS, CDR2 YYEKEE (reference sequence). V dropped 4 bases and J dropped 0 bases, with 13 bases sitting between them. DNA for the CDR3: TGTGCCAGCAGCGTATCGACAGGTACAACTAATGAAAAACTGTTTTTT. This translates into CASSVSTGTTNEKLFF.

The chain carries TRBV10-3 and TRBJ2-5; no firm D call. V was trimmed by 0 bases and J by 5 bases, leaving 10 bases between them. CDR1 is ENHRY and CDR2 is SYGVKD in the germline V gene. The CDR3 sequence is 14 residues long. CDR3 protein: CAISESGPTETQYF. The CDR3 DNA is TGTGCCATCAGTGAGTCTGGGCCGACCGAGACCCAGTACTTC.

V usage is TRBV5-1 and J usage is TRBJ2-7; D might be TRBD1 (6 bases). Germline CDR1 SGHRS, CDR2 YFSETQ. The CDR3 contains 13 residues. V was cut by 10 bases and J by 3 bases, with 17 bases left in between. CDR3 coding DNA: TGCGCCTCCAAGGGTCCAGGGGACTACGAGCAGTACTTC. Translating gives CASKGPGDYEQYF. The full variable domain, with the rest looked up from reference TRBV5-1 and TRBJ2-7, is KAGVTQTPRYLIKTRGQQVTLSCSPISGHRSVSWYQQTPGQGLQFLFEYFSETQRNKGNFPGRFSGRQFSNSRSEMNVSTLELGDSALYLCASKGPGDYEQYFGPGTRLTVT.

J is TRBJ1-2 and V is TRBV28, with TRBD1 identical over 10 bases. This CDR3 spans 17 amino acids. Germline V gene data show CDR1 as MDHEN and CDR2 as SYDVKM. Losses at the gene ends were 6 bases for V and 4 bases for J; bases not matched to a gene: 14. Here the CDR3 DNA reads TGTGCCAGCAGAGCGGGACAGGGGCGATTTTCGAGCTATGGCTACACCTTC. This encodes CASRAGQGRFSSYGYTF.

The rearrangement uses TRBV27 and TRBJ2-7; 8 bases map to TRBD1. The CDR3 is 18 residues long. The germline V gene encodes CDR1 MNHEY and CDR2 SMNVEV (reference sequence). Unmatched junction bases numbered 16, after V lost 3 bases and J lost 3 bases. CDR3 DNA sequence: TGTGCCAGCAGTTTTCTGGGGCGCGGGACAGGTATAAGCTACGAGCAGTACTTC. Translating gives CASSFLGRGTGISYEQYF.

V is TRBV5-1 and J is TRBJ1-2; the D gene is possibly TRBD1 (5 bases). CDR1 and CDR2 (germline): SGHRS, YFSETQ. V was pared by 4 bases and J by 0 bases, with 10 bases between. The CDR3 spans 14 residues. The CDR3 sequence is CASSMTDSNYGYTF. The CDR3 nucleotides read TGCGCCAGCAGCATGACAGACTCTAACTATGGCTACACCTTC.

The V call is TRBV5-1, the J call TRBJ2-3; 7 bases line up with TRBD2. The germline CDR1 and CDR2 sequences are SGHRS and YFSETQ. Trimming removed 1 base from V and 0 bases from J; junction bases left unmatched: 2. The CDR3 extends over 15 amino acids. The CDR3 here is CASSLNSGSTDTQYF. CDR3 nucleotide sequence: TGCGCCAGCAGCTTGAATAGCGGGAGCACAGATACGCAGTATTTT.

CDR3 DNA: TGTGCCAGCAGCGCTACAGGGGTTGGGGCCAACGTCCTGACTTTC. Translated, it gives CASSATGVGANVLTF. The J gene is TRBJ2-6, the V gene TRBV9, with 7 bases identical to TRBD1. Germline lookup yields CDR1 SGDLS and CDR2 YYNGEE. The CDR3 has 15 amino acids. V was clipped by 3 bases and J by 3 bases; unmatched bases: 3.

V gene TRBV29-1 combines with J gene TRBJ2-5, with 12 bases that match TRBD2. V trimming: 4 bases; J trimming: 5 bases; junction bases outside the gene matches: 11. Germline assignment: CDR1 SQVTM and CDR2 ANQGSEA. CDR3 length: 16 amino acids. As DNA, the CDR3 is TGCAGCGTTGTCGCTAGCGGGGGGGGGACGGGTGAGACCCAGTACTTC. It yields the protein CSVVASGGGTGETQYF.

V is TRBV28 and J is TRBJ1-5; 10 bases line up with TRBD1. V was clipped by 6 bases and J by 7 bases; unmatched bases: 3. The CDR3 has 13 residues. From germline, CDR1 is MDHEN and CDR2 SYDVKM. This chain's CDR3 is CASRTGGGQPQHF. CDR3 DNA: TGTGCCAGCAGGACAGGGGGCGGACAGCCCCAGCATTTT.

The chain couples TRBV2 to TRBJ1-1; D is undetermined. Germline CDR1 reads SNHLY; CDR2 reads FYNNEI. The CDR3 spans 13 residues. Trimming removed 4 bases at V and 2 bases at J, with 8 bases between. The CDR3 bases are TGTGCCAGCAGTGGGGCACATAACACTGAAGCTTTCTTT. Its translation: CASSGAHNTEAFF.

The chain combines TRBV7-3 with TRBJ2-7, with 7 bases lining up with TRBD1. Germline CDR1 reads SGHTA; CDR2 reads FQGTGA. The CDR3 is 14 amino acids. V shed 3 bases and J 0 bases; nucleotides not matched to a gene: 2. The CDR3 sequence is CASSLDRYSYEQYF. CDR3 sequence (DNA): TGTGCCAGCAGCTTGGACAGGTACTCCTACGAGCAGTACTTC.

This chain links TRBV7-4 with TRBJ2-3; TRBD2 aligns across 12 bases. Germline V gene sequence: CDR1 SGHVT, CDR2 SQSDAQ. There are 18 residues in the CDR3. Unmatched junction bases numbered 15, after V lost 3 bases and J lost 8 bases. The CDR3 coding sequence is TGTGCCAGCAGCTTTGAACTAGCGGGGGGCCCAAGCTTTGGTACGCAGTATTTT. Protein sequence: CASSFELAGGPSFGTQYF.

The chain joins TRBV18 to TRBJ2-3, with TRBD2 as a possible D gene (6 bases). CDR3 length equals 15 residues. Germline-derived CDR1 and CDR2 are KGHSH and LQKENI. V lost 0 bases and J 1 base, leaving 8 bases between the germline ends. CDR3 sequence (DNA): TGTGCCAGCTCACCACCGACGGGAGGCACAGATACGCAGTATTTT. It translates to CASSPPTGGTDTQYF.

The chain couples TRBV11-2 to TRBJ2-3; possibly TRBD2 for D (6 bases). The CDR3 is made up of 16 amino acids. The germline V gene has CDR1 SGHAT and CDR2 FQNNGV. V gave up 4 bases and J gave up 6 bases, with 20 bases separating them. CDR3 in DNA: TGTGCCAGCAGCTCCCAGGGAGGCCTAGTGGGGGATACGCAGTATTTT. Amino acids: CASSSQGGLVGDTQYF.

The rearrangement uses TRBV7-6 and TRBJ1-5; unclear D gene. CDR1 and CDR2 (germline): SGHVS, FNYEAQ. CDR3 length: 14 residues. Trimming pared 1 base from V and 0 bases from J, leaving 4 bases between. The CDR3 DNA is TGTGCCAGCAGCTTAGGGGCTAGCAATCAGCCCCAGCATTTT. Its protein is CASSLGASNQPQHF.

This chain links TRBV28 with TRBJ1-2; unclear D gene. CDR1 MDHEN and CDR2 SYDVKM come from the germline V gene. The V end was cut by 6 bases, the J end by 5 bases, with 13 bases between. The CDR3 runs 13 residues. DNA of the CDR3: TGTGCCAGCAGACTCCGGGGTGTATATGGCTACACCTTC. Translating it yields CASRLRGVYGYTF.

V is TRBV6-1 and J is TRBJ1-1; no firm D call. The V and J ends lost 5 bases and 1 base respectively, with 11 bases between them. Looked up from germline, CDR1 is MNHNS and CDR2 is SASEGT. The CDR3 extends over 14 amino acids. The CDR3 reads CASSISGWNTEAFF. CDR3 nucleotide sequence: TGTGCCAGCAGTATCTCGGGGTGGAACACTGAAGCTTTCTTT.